These 28 T cell receptor beta chains were all obtained from the same sample, sequenced in a study of post-analysis software for immune sequencing data. General study points: Compared with controls, patients had more of five TRBV segments, including TRBV5-6, TRBV5-1 and TRBV20-1.

Included in the TCR beta cDNA libraries were unique molecular identifiers. TCRdb reprocessed the PCR reads with MiXCR, giving one entry per CDR3 protein. Here the sample spans more than 450,000 distinct CDR3 sequences, 30% to 40% being singletons. Their recognized antigens are unknown. The sample was blood. The receptors here all came from a girl aged 2-17 years with multiple sclerosis.

This clonotype appeared a few times. The V and J genes are TRBV29-1 and TRBJ2-3; 7 bases are shared with TRBD1. The CDR3 is 16 residues long. Germline values: CDR1 SQVTM, CDR2 ANQGSEA. J lost 2 bases, V lost 1 base, and 9 bases had no gene match. CDR3 sequence reads: CSVEGGTAAPTDTQYF. In DNA form, the CDR3 reads TGCAGCGTTGAAGGGGGGACAGCCGCCCCCACAGATACGCAGTATTTT.

V usage is TRBV7-2 and J usage is TRBJ2-5, with D perhaps matching TRBD1 or TRBD2 (6 bases each). Trimming pared 6 bases from V and 5 bases from J, leaving 16 bases between. Germline loops: CDR1 SGHTA, CDR2 FQGNSA. The CDR3 contains 14 residues. The CDR3 loop reads CASRSRGAGETQYF. The CDR3, as DNA: TGTGCCAGCAGGTCGAGGGGGGCAGGGGAGACCCAGTACTTC.

In its sample, this clonotype was seen a few times. V is TRBV7-9 and J is TRBJ2-7; TRBD1 agrees at 11 bases. Judging by the DNA end, TRBJ2-5 fits better; the J call may be wrong. This CDR3 has 15 residues. CDR1 and CDR2 (germline): SEHNR, FQNEAQ (reference sequence). CDR3 loop: CASSLRTGGDETQYF. As DNA, the CDR3 is TGTGCCAGCAGCTTACGGACAGGGGGCGATGAGACCCAGTACTTC.

The gene calls are TRBV3-1 and TRBJ1-2, with D perhaps matching TRBD1 (5 bases). V was trimmed by 1 base and J by 6 bases, leaving 15 bases between them. The CDR3 extends over 15 amino acids. Germline loops: CDR1 LGHDT, CDR2 YNNKEL (reference sequence). The CDR3, as DNA: TGTGCCAGCAGCCAAGGGGCAGGGCGCTTGAATGGCTACACCTTC. Translation gives CASSQGAGRLNGYTF.

This clonotype was seen a handful of times. The V call is TRBV10-1, the J call TRBJ2-1, with a weak D call TRBD2 (6 bases). V was trimmed by 9 bases and J by 3 bases, leaving 18 bases between them. The CDR3 runs to 15 residues. The germline V gene has CDR1 WNHNN and CDR2 SYGVQD (reference sequence). The CDR3 protein is CASGGVRPLYNEQFF. CDR3 in DNA: TGCGCCAGTGGAGGGGTACGCCCTCTCTACAATGAGCAGTTCTTC.

The gene calls are TRBV12-3 or TRBV12-4 and TRBJ2-3; D is perhaps TRBD2 (5 bases). The CDR3 covers 14 residues. The ends were cut back, 4 bases at V and 4 bases at J, with 12 bases in the middle. As DNA, the CDR3 is TGTGCCAGCAGTTGCGCAGTGGGAGCAGATACGCAGTATTTT. Translation: CASSCAVGADTQYF.

This clonotype was observed a few times. V gene TRBV20-1 combines with J gene TRBJ2-5; 12 positions agree with TRBD2. The germline V gene encodes CDR1 DFQATT and CDR2 SNEGSKA (reference sequence). The CDR3 loop spans 16 amino acids. V shed 5 bases, J shed 4 bases, and the junction held 11 bases outside the gene matches. The CDR3 here is CSAHRPSGGAAETQYF. The CDR3 bases are TGCAGTGCTCATCGACCTAGCGGGGGGGCCGCAGAGACCCAGTACTTC.

The chain couples TRBV6-5 to TRBJ2-7; D may be TRBD2 (6 bases). The assigned J gene may be wrong: the sequence end matches TRBJ2-5 better. CDR1 is MNHEY and CDR2 is SVGAGI in the germline V gene. This CDR3 has 13 amino acids. The CDR3 coding sequence is TGTGCCAGCACCCGACTAGAAGACGAGACCCAGTACTTC. Translated, it gives CASTRLEDETQYF.

This clonotype was seen at least ten times. The chain carries TRBV5-1 and TRBJ2-3; 12 bases agree with TRBD2. This CDR3 contains 17 residues. With V trimmed by 4 bases and J by 3 bases, 9 bases remained unmatched. Germline CDR1 is SGHRS and CDR2 is YFSETQ. CDR3 sequence reads: CASSPHSSGGVTDTQYF. Written as DNA, the CDR3 is TGCGCCAGCAGCCCCCACTCTAGCGGGGGGGTAACAGATACGCAGTATTTT.

This chain uses TRBV11-2 with TRBJ2-7; TRBD1 might be the D (6 bases). The CDR3 has 13 amino acids. Per the germline V gene, CDR1 is SGHAT and CDR2 is FQNNGV. Deletions cut 5 bases from V and 6 bases from J, with 14 bases between. The CDR3 coding sequence is TGTGCCAGCAGCATATCAGGGGTAAGCGAGCAGTACTTC. It translates to CASSISGVSEQYF.

This chain uses TRBV10-1 with TRBJ2-7; no firm D call. Trimming shortened V by 6 bases and J by 3 bases, and 12 bases separated the two germline ends. Germline CDR1 reads WNHNN; CDR2 reads SYGVQD (reference sequence). This CDR3 has 13 amino acids. The CDR3 sequence: CASRAPYGYEQYF. The CDR3 nucleotides read TGCGCCAGCAGGGCCCCATATGGCTACGAGCAGTACTTC.

This clonotype appeared once. The V call is TRBV7-2, the J call TRBJ1-1, with D maybe TRBD1 (5 bases). V shed 7 bases and J shed 1 base, with 13 bases lying between them. The CDR3 runs 14 residues. Germline V gene data show CDR1 as SGHTA and CDR2 as FQGNSA. DNA of the CDR3: TGTGCCAGCACCCAACGGGGGGAGAACACTGAAGCTTTCTTT. This gives the protein CASTQRGENTEAFF.

The V gene is TRBV9, the J gene TRBJ2-5; TRBD1 matches 8 bases. CDR1 is SGDLS, CDR2 YYNGEE, per germline. J was trimmed by 7 bases and V by 4 bases; bases with no gene match: 12. The CDR3 loop spans 15 amino acids. For the CDR3, the DNA is TGTGCCAGCAGCCCAGGGGGCGGCCTCGAATGGACCCAGTACTTC. It codes for CASSPGGGLEWTQYF.

This rearrangement joins TRBV12-3 or TRBV12-4 to TRBJ2-5, with a tentative D call TRBD1 (5 bases). The CDR3 consists of 14 residues. Trimming took off 3 bases at V and 5 bases at J, with 13 bases between the two ends. In nucleotides, the CDR3 is TGTGCCAGCAGTTTCGGCCAGGGATGGGAGACCCAGTACTTC. This translates into CASSFGQGWETQYF.

In its sample, this clonotype was seen a few times. The DNA for the CDR3 is TGTGCCAGCAGTTCGGACAGGGTCAGCGAGCAGTACTTC. Translation: CASSSDRVSEQYF. The chain links TRBV6-2 or TRBV6-3 to TRBJ2-5; 8 positions match TRBD1. The DNA matches TRBJ2-7 better at its end, which makes the J call doubtful. The CDR3 runs 13 residues. Germline V gene lookup returns CDR1 MNHEY and CDR2 SVGEGT.

This clonotype was recorded a few times. The CDR3 here is CASSFQGRNTDTQYF. The CDR3, as DNA: TGTGCCAGCAGTTTCCAGGGGAGAAACACAGATACGCAGTATTTT. V and J are TRBV27 and TRBJ2-3; tentative D call: TRBD1 (6 bases). The CDR3 extends over 15 amino acids. The V gene's germline CDR1 is MNHEY and CDR2 SMNVEV (reference sequence). V was cut by 3 bases and J by 2 bases, with 12 bases left in between.

The chain carries TRBV5-1 and TRBJ1-1, with 7 bases aligning to TRBD1. CDR1 SGHRS and CDR2 YFSETQ come from the germline V gene. V lost 10 bases and J lost 1; bases outside the gene matches: 7. The CDR3 runs to 13 residues. CDR3 region: CAGRQGQNTEAFF. The CDR3 DNA reads as TGCGCCGGAAGACAGGGACAGAACACTGAAGCTTTCTTT.

In nucleotides, the CDR3 is TGCGCCAGCAGCTTGGTTGCTAGCGGGGTCAATGAGCAGTTCTTC. It codes for CASSLVASGVNEQFF. The V gene is TRBV5-1, the J gene TRBJ2-1, with TRBD2 matching over 9 bases. V gave up 0 bases and J gave up 6 bases; unmatched junction bases: 4. CDR1 and CDR2 from the germline V gene are SGHRS and YFSETQ. This CDR3 has 15 residues.

V gene TRBV12-3 or TRBV12-4 combines with J gene TRBJ2-7; 8 nucleotides match TRBD1. The J call may be faulty, since TRBJ2-5 better matches the DNA end. CDR3 length: 14 amino acids. The CDR3 bases are TGTGCCAGCAGTTTCAGACAGGGGTCGGAGACCCAGTACTTC. The encoded protein is CASSFRQGSETQYF.

The gene calls are TRBV5-1 and TRBJ2-3; a possible D gene is TRBD1 (8 bases). The CDR3 consists of 16 residues. CDR1 is SGHRS, CDR2 YFSETQ, per germline. V was trimmed by 4 bases and J by 5 bases, leaving 20 bases between them. The CDR3 protein is CASSIEAGTGLDTQYF. Here the CDR3 DNA reads TGCGCCAGCAGCATAGAAGCGGGGACAGGATTAGATACGCAGTATTTT.

This clonotype was seen only once. V and J are TRBV9 and TRBJ2-3, with D unclear. Germline V gives CDR1 SGDLS, CDR2 YYNGEE. V lost 2 bases, J lost 2 bases, and 9 bases lay in between. The CDR3 is 14 residues long. Written as DNA, the CDR3 is TGTGCCAGCAGCGTGGCCTCGGACACAGATACGCAGTATTTT. Its translation is CASSVASDTDTQYF.

The gene calls are TRBV6-5 and TRBJ2-2; D remains ambiguous. Germline CDR1 is MNHEY and CDR2 is SVGAGI. CDR3 length: 14 amino acids. Between the trimmed V and J ends, which lost 1 base and 1 base, there was a span of 4 bases. The CDR3 coding sequence is TGTGCCAGCAGTTACTTCAAGAACACCGGGGAGCTGTTTTTT. Amino acid sequence: CASSYFKNTGELFF.

Regarding this clonotype: A read error may explain this, as a much larger clone is one base away. This chain joins TRBV5-8 and TRBJ2-7; maybe TRBD2 (6 bases). The last part of the DNA fits TRBJ2-5 better; the J call may be wrong. This CDR3 comprises 14 residues. Germline V gene sequence: CDR1 SGHTS, CDR2 YDEGEE. The CDR3 DNA reads TGTGCCAGCAGCGCAGGACTATCTCAAGGGACCCAGTACTTC. This sequence encodes CASSAGLSQGTQYF.

V is TRBV11-1 and J is TRBJ2-5, with TRBD1 matching over 12 bases. Germline loops: CDR1 SGHAT, CDR2 FQDESV (reference sequence). Trimming at V came to 6 bases and at J to 11 bases, leaving 10 bases not matched to a gene. This CDR3 region has 14 residues. The CDR3 bases are TGTGCCAGCAGAGGGACAGGGGGCGACTACGGGCAGTACTTC. Translated, it gives CASRGTGGDYGQYF.

The genes are TRBV4-1 and TRBJ1-1, with no clear D. V gave up 1 base and J gave up 11 bases, with 17 bases separating them. The CDR3 has 14 amino acids. Per the germline V gene, CDR1 is MGHRA and CDR2 is YSYEKL. The CDR3 reads CASSQGPAGEMAFF. For the CDR3, the DNA is TGCGCCAGCAGCCAAGGCCCGGCTGGCGAGATGGCTTTCTTT.

Only a few counts were recorded for this clonotype. The rearrangement links TRBV24-1 to TRBJ2-3, with no clear D. The CDR3 runs 13 residues. The V gene's germline CDR1 is KGHDR and CDR2 SFDVKD. Between the trimmed V and J ends, which lost 5 bases and 3 bases, there was a span of 8 bases. Here the CDR3 DNA reads TGTGCCACCAGTGTAGGCACTACAGATACGCAGTATTTT. It specifies CATSVGTTDTQYF.

The sample holds a few counts of this clonotype. The chain employs TRBV3-1 and TRBJ1-2, with 8 bases aligning to TRBD1. This CDR3 has 13 residues. Trimming took 1 base from V and 9 from J; bases not matched to a gene: 4. Germline V gives CDR1 LGHDT, CDR2 YNNKEL (reference sequence). CDR3 protein: CASSQVDRGSYTF. Here the CDR3 DNA reads TGTGCCAGCAGCCAAGTTGACAGGGGAAGCTACACCTTC.

On this clonotype itself: Because the CDR3 is missing its conserved closing phenylalanine or tryptophan, this is likely a read error. This sequence joins TRBV3-1 and TRBJ2-1; TRBD2 agrees at 14 bases. The germline V gene encodes CDR1 LGHDT and CDR2 YNNKEL (reference sequence). V shed 4 bases and J 7 bases; nucleotides not matched to a gene: 3. The CDR3 runs 15 residues. The CDR3 region is CASSLGLAGVNEQFC. The CDR3 nucleotides are TGTGCCAGCAGCCTGGGACTAGCGGGGGTGAATGAGCAGTTCTGC.